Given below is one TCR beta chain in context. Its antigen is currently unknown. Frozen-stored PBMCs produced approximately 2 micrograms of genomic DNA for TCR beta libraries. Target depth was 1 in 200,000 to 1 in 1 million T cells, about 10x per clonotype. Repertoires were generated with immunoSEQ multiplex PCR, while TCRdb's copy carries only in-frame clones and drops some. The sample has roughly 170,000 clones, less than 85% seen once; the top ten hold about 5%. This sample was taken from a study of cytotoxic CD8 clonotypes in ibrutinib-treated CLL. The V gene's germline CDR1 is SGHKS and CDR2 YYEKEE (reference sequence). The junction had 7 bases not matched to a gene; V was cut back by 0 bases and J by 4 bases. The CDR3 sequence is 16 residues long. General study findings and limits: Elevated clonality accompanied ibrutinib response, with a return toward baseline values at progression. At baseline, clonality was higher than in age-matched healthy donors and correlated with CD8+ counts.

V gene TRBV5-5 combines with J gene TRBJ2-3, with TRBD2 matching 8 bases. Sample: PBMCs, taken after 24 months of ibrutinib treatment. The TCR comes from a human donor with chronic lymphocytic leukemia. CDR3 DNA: TGTGCCAGCAGCTTGGTGCTGGCGGGGGGCCCAGATACGCAGTATTTT. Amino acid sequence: CASSLVLAGGPDTQYF.